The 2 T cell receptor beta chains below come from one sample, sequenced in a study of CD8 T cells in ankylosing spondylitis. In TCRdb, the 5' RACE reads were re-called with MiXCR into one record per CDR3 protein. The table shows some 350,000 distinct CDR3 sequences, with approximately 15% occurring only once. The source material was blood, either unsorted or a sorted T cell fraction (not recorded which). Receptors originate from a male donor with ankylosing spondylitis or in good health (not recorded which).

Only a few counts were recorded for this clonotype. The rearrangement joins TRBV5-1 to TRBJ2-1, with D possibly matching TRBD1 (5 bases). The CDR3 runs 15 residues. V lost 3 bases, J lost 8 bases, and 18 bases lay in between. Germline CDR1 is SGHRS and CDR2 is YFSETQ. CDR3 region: CASSWSGRMDDEQFF. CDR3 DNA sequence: TGCGCCAGCAGCTGGTCAGGGCGTATGGACGATGAGCAGTTCTTC.

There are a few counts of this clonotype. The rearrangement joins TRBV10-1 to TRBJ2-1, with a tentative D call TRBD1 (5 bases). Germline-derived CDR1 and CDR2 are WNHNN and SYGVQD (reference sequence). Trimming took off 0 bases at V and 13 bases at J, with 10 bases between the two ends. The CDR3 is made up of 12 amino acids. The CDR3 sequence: CASSESQGGQFF. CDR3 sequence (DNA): TGCGCCAGCAGTGAGTCGCAGGGTGGACAGTTCTTC.